This T cell receptor beta chain was captured in a study of CD8+ T cells in alopecia areata. The length of the CDR3 is 10 residues. Trimming pared 6 bases from V and 4 bases from J, leaving 3 bases between. Germline V gene sequence: CDR1 MNHNS, CDR2 SASEGT. The treatment is: oral pan-JAK inhibitor, 5-10 mg twice daily. After isolation, RNA underwent reverse transcription to generate cDNA as the sequencing template. TCRdb's copy holds only in-frame clones and misses some; the assay was immunoSEQ multiplex PCR. The sample holds some 150,000 clones, roughly 58% seen once. The chain has TRBV6-1 and TRBJ1-2; D uncertain. This TCR came from a human donor with alopecia areata. Sequenced here: CD4+ T cells sorted from blood, sampled at approximately week 60, from a patient treated with tofacitinib. The CDR3 is CASRGYGYTF. For the CDR3, the DNA is TGTGCCAGCAGGGGCTATGGCTACACCTTC.